The 9 T cell receptor beta chains reported below all come from one sample, sequenced in a study of T-cell memory formation after mild COVID-19 (dated by TCRdb to the early 2020s). Library method: 5' RACE. The instrument was an Illumina NovaSeq 6000. TCRdb redid the processing of the public reads, applying fastp at Q25 and MiXCR, and retained in-frame beta chains. Identical CDR3 protein sequences are pooled into one entry, listed with their most common genes and DNA. This sample holds roughly 500,000 distinct CDR3 sequences; around 20% were observed only once. The ten largest make up around 12% of the sample. Sequenced sample: PBMCs or a T cell subset sorted from them (not recorded which). The origin of the receptors is an adult woman who had mild COVID-19 (a few samples of this study predate the infection). The sample titles of this study are shuffled in the database, so cell type and time point are left out; the donor was told from shared clones.

The sample holds many counts of this clonotype. The chain links TRBV12-3 or TRBV12-4 to TRBJ2-7; D remains unclear. Trimming removed 1 base from V and 6 bases from J, with 10 bases in between. CDR3 length equals 13 residues. In nucleotides, the CDR3 is TGTGCCAGCAGTTTAGAGGGCGCCCGCGAGCAGTACTTC. Protein: CASSLEGAREQYF.

J is TRBJ1-6 and V is TRBV9; D is unresolved. The CDR3 is 15 residues long. Germline V gives CDR1 SGDLS, CDR2 YYNGEE. The ends were cut back, 0 bases at V and 1 base at J, with 5 bases in the middle. CDR3 DNA sequence: TGTGCCAGCAGCGTAGGGAAGTCCTATAATTCACCCCTCCACTTT. Translation gives CASSVGKSYNSPLHF.

The chain links TRBV7-9 to TRBJ2-3; D ambiguous. This CDR3 region has 12 residues. Germline lookup yields CDR1 SEHNR and CDR2 FQNEAQ (reference sequence). The germline V and J ends were trimmed by 5 bases and 6 bases, with 9 bases remaining between them. The CDR3 region has the DNA TGTGCCAGCAGCAAAAGTCATGATACGCAGTATTTT. The encoded protein is CASSKSHDTQYF.

This clonotype was found a few times. The chain's CDR3 is CSVSPAGGNYGYTF. The CDR3 region has the DNA TGCAGCGTTTCCCCCGCGGGAGGGAACTATGGCTACACCTTC. This chain joins TRBV29-1 and TRBJ1-2; D gene uncertain. Germline lookup yields CDR1 SQVTM and CDR2 ANQGSEA. Trimming stripped 5 bases from V and 2 bases from J, with 15 bases between. The CDR3 consists of 14 residues.

V and J are TRBV5-1 and TRBJ1-5, with D unresolved. The V and J ends lost 4 bases and 0 bases respectively, with 5 bases between them. The CDR3 length is 13 residues. The germline V gene encodes CDR1 SGHRS and CDR2 YFSETQ. This chain's CDR3 is CASSTDSNQPQHF. The CDR3 bases are TGCGCCAGCAGCACCGATAGCAATCAGCCCCAGCATTTT.

The CDR3 protein is CASSPLAGGLMGNEQFF. For the CDR3, the DNA is TGTGCCAGTAGCCCACTAGCGGGAGGCCTGATGGGGAATGAGCAGTTCTTC. The rearrangement links TRBV19 to TRBJ2-1, with TRBD2 matching 12 bases. The CDR3 covers 17 residues. Per germline, CDR1 LNHDA and CDR2 SQIVND (reference sequence). V lost 6 bases and J lost 7; bases outside the gene matches: 13.

V gene TRBV7-8 combines with J gene TRBJ2-1, with 12 bases lining up with TRBD2. Trimming at V came to 2 bases and at J to 6 bases, leaving 11 bases not matched to a gene. CDR1 is SGHVS, CDR2 FQNEAQ, per germline. This CDR3 spans 18 amino acids. CDR3 region: CASSLPGLAGSAPNEQFF. The CDR3 DNA follows: TGTGCCAGCAGCTTACCGGGACTAGCGGGTAGCGCCCCCAATGAGCAGTTCTTC.

The sample holds a few counts of this clonotype. The genes are TRBV6-5 and TRBJ2-5, with D uncertain. This CDR3 region has 15 residues. From germline, CDR1 is MNHEY and CDR2 SVGAGI. The V end was cut by 0 bases, the J end by 0 bases, with 8 bases between. The DNA of the CDR3 is TGTGCCAGCAGTTACTCGCCAGCGTACCAAGAGACCCAGTACTTC. This gives the protein CASSYSPAYQETQYF.

The V call is TRBV18, the J call TRBJ2-2; no definite D call. The germline V gene has CDR1 KGHSH and CDR2 LQKENI. CDR3 length: 14 residues. Deletions cut 5 bases from V and 3 bases from J, with 10 bases between. The CDR3 nucleotides are TGTGCCAGCTCAGATAATTTGGACACCGGGGAGCTGTTTTTT. Protein product: CASSDNLDTGELFF.